This T cell receptor beta chain was obtained from a study of T cells in women clearing cervical HPV infection. Study information: No precancer developed; the control's incident HPV16 infection cleared within 12 months. Case blood drawn at lesion detection; control blood after infection cleared.

Sequencing was performed with immunoSEQ multiplex PCR; in TCRdb, only in-frame clones are kept and a portion is missing. This table holds approximately 28,000 clones. Comment on this clone: Antigen: not known. The missing CDR3 end, 3 residues past where the read stops, is filled in from the germline J gene.

Notes on the study in general: Controls had more TRBV6-7 (0.16%) than cases (0.11%).

This CDR3 contains 11 residues. V was clipped by 3 bases and J by 4 bases, with 4 bases between them. CDR1 GTSNPN and CDR2 SVGIG come from the germline V gene (reference sequence). The clonotype originates from a woman between 18 and 75 years old with a cervical HPV16 infection that either progressed to CIN3+ or cleared (not recorded which). The chain joins TRBV30 to TRBJ2-1; unclear D gene. Sequenced material: blood buffy coat. CDR3 amino acids: CAWSLYNEQFF. The DNA read from the CDR3 is TGTGCCTGGAGCCTATACAATGAG.